This T cell receptor (beta chain) was recovered during a study of human T cells and chemical hapten exposure. Regarding the study as a whole: Correlating positively with patch test score were the PT1 expanded TCR counts.

MiXCR, applied by TCRdb to the RACE reads, yields one record per CDR3 protein. This sample yields 85,000 to 90,000 distinct CDR3 sequences, of which 9.6% are seen a single time; roughly 3.5% belongs to the top ten. This clonotype occurred many times. The antigen remains unidentified. Time point indicated: pre-sensitization, week 0. The treatment was: therapeutic diphenylcyclopropenone sensitization with weekly scalp DPC. Sequencing was performed on whole blood, taken in connection with sensitization to the hapten diphenylcyclopropenone (DPC). The source of this sequence is a woman aged 40-49 years with alopecia areata. Some clones in this sample may be carry-over from other donors' samples.

CDR3 bases: TGTGCCAGCAGCTTTGGGGGGAATCAGCCCCAGCATTTT. The encoded protein is CASSFGGNQPQHF. The chain joins TRBV7-9 to TRBJ1-5; D possibly corresponds to TRBD1 (5 bases). The length of the CDR3 is 13 residues. The germline V and J ends were trimmed by 3 bases and 4 bases, with 7 bases remaining between them. The germline V gene has CDR1 SEHNR and CDR2 FQNEAQ (reference sequence).